These T cell receptor beta chains were read from a single sample in a study of Ad26.COV2.S vaccination and SARS-CoV-2 variants. Produced via immunoSEQ multiplex PCR; TCRdb's table is partial and in-frame only. The table has roughly 380,000 clones, roughly nine tenths seen once; the top ten hold under 4%. The sequencing here drew on peripheral blood, taken after recovery from COVID-19. Receptor source: a human donor who had recovered from COVID-19. Each CDR3 is given with its conserved first and last residue. The D gene is left open where the match is weak. The size entry is marked missing in some rows and otherwise reads once, few, many or a size class.

D,V,size,J,CDR3,DNA
.,TRBV28,once,TRBJ2-3,CASRLPPGQRGTDTQYF,TGTGCCAGCAGACTTCCCCCGGGACAGCGGGGCACAGATACGCAGTATTTT
.,TRBV9,.,TRBJ1-3,CASSGTHGLGSSGNTIYF,TGTGCCAGCAGCGGGACGCATGGACTGGGGAGCTCTGGAAACACCATATATTTT
TRBD1,TRBV5-1,.,TRBJ2-3,CASSLVGTGAADTQYF,TGCGCCAGCAGCCTTGTCGGGACAGGGGCGGCAGATACGCAGTATTTT
.,TRBV6-5,.,TRBJ1-2,CASNPDSVTYGYTF,TGTGCCAGCAATCCGGACAGCGTCACTTATGGCTACACCTTC
.,TRBV19,.,TRBJ1-1,CASSNNRPVNTEAFF,TGTGCCAGTAGTAACAACAGGCCGGTGAACACTGAAGCTTTCTTT
.,TRBV4-3,.,TRBJ1-2,CASSHGDRFNYGYTF,TGCGCCAGCAGCCATGGAGACAGGTTTAACTATGGCTACACCTTC
TRBD1,TRBV19,.,TRBJ2-3,CATSTQGADTQYF,TGTGCCACATCAACACAGGGGGCAGATACGCAGTATTTT
TRBD2,TRBV20-1,.,TRBJ2-3,CSASRSASGGGDTQYF,TGCAGTGCTAGTAGGTCGGCTAGCGGGGGTGGAGATACGCAGTATTTT
.,TRBV5-5,.,TRBJ2-7,CASSLSIAYEQYF,TGTGCCAGCAGCTTGAGCATTGCCTACGAGCAGTACTTC
TRBD1,TRBV3-1/TRBV3-2,.,TRBJ1-6,CASSQMGQSNSPLHF,TGTGCCAGCAGCCAGATGGGACAGTCGAATTCACCCCTCCACTTT
TRBD1,TRBV2,.,TRBJ1-5,CASSERQGALDQPQHF,TGTGCCAGCAGTGAGAGACAGGGGGCTCTGGATCAGCCCCAGCATTTT
.,TRBV10-2,.,TRBJ2-5,CASSERAEGTQYF,TGCGCCAGCAGTGAGAGGGCCGAGGGGACCCAGTACTTC
TRBD1,TRBV10-1,.,TRBJ2-3,CASQGTGLGTDTQYF,TGCGCCAGTCAAGGGACAGGGTTAGGGACAGATACGCAGTATTTT
.,TRBV14,.,TRBJ1-1,CASSQVPGRLAFF,TGTGCCAGCAGCCAAGTCCCAGGGAGACTAGCTTTCTTT
.,TRBV7-2,.,TRBJ2-7,CASSLALGGEQYF,TGTGCCAGCAGCTTAGCCTTGGGGGGCGAGCAGTACTTC
TRBD1,TRBV19,.,TRBJ1-4,CASSIRDSNEKLFF,TGTGCCAGTAGTATTAGGGACAGTAATGAAAAACTGTTTTTT
.,TRBV10-3,.,TRBJ1-3,CAISESGSSGNTIYF,TGTGCCATCAGTGAGTCTGGCAGTTCTGGAAACACCATATATTTT
.,TRBV27,few,TRBJ1-4,CASSFISPSYNEKLFF,TGTGCCAGCAGTTTTATTAGCCCGAGTTATAATGAAAAACTGTTTTTT
TRBD1,TRBV10-3,.,TRBJ1-1,CAISAGTGRNTEAFF,TGTGCCATCAGTGCCGGGACAGGGAGGAACACTGAAGCTTTCTTT
TRBD1,TRBV19,.,TRBJ2-7,CASSLDRVSYEQYF,TGTGCCAGTAGTTTGGACAGGGTCTCCTACGAGCAGTACTTC
.,TRBV5-1,.,TRBJ1-1,CASSLEGSETEAFF,TGCGCCAGCAGCTTGGAGGGGAGTGAAACTGAAGCTTTCTTT
TRBD1,TRBV2,.,TRBJ1-4,CASRHPGGRSNEKLFF,TGTGCCAGCAGACACCCAGGGGGCCGGAGTAATGAAAAACTGTTTTTT
.,TRBV7-2,.,TRBJ2-1,CASSLGDFSNEQFF,TGTGCCAGCAGCTTAGGGGACTTTAGCAATGAGCAGTTCTTC
TRBD1,TRBV20-1,.,TRBJ2-7,CSASNRGFYEQYF,TGCAGTGCTAGTAACAGGGGGTTCTACGAGCAGTACTTC
.,TRBV6-2/TRBV6-3,.,TRBJ1-1,CASSYDAGITAEAFF,TGTGCCAGCAGTTACGATGCGGGCATAACGGCTGAAGCTTTCTTT
.,TRBV3-1/TRBV3-2,.,TRBJ2-7,CASSQGQALGEQYF,TGTGCCAGCAGCCAGGGGCAGGCTCTGGGCGAGCAGTACTTC
TRBD2,TRBV11-1,.,TRBJ2-5,CASSFLGGETQYF,TGTGCCAGCAGCTTCCTGGGAGGGGAGACCCAGTACTTC
.,TRBV10-2,once,TRBJ2-5,CASSESGSESETQYF,TGCGCCAGCAGTGAGTCGGGTAGCGAGAGCGAGACCCAGTACTTC
.,TRBV4-1,.,TRBJ2-6,CASSQGIITPGANVLTF,TGCGCCAGCAGCCAGGGTATAATCACCCCTGGGGCCAACGTCCTGACTTTC
.,TRBV27,.,TRBJ1-2,CASSFGAGYGYTF,TGTGCCAGCAGTTTCGGGGCAGGCTATGGCTACACCTTC
.,TRBV7-3,.,TRBJ2-5,CASSLPGTIQETQYF,TGTGCCAGCAGCTTACCAGGGACCATACAAGAGACCCAGTACTTC
.,TRBV6-6,.,TRBJ2-1,CASFVGRGEQFF,TGTGCCAGCTTCGTAGGGCGGGGTGAGCAGTTCTTC
.,TRBV13,once,TRBJ2-1,CASSLGGINEQFF,TGTGCCAGCAGCTTAGGAGGCATCAATGAGCAGTTCTTC
.,TRBV16,.,TRBJ2-3,CASSQSVSPVLRTDTQYF,TGTGCCAGCAGCCAATCAGTGTCGCCAGTTCTAAGGACAGATACGCAGTATTTT
.,TRBV7-2,.,TRBJ1-2,CASSLARELDGYTF,TGTGCCAGCAGCTTAGCCAGGGAGCTAGATGGCTACACCTTC
TRBD1,TRBV5-6,.,TRBJ2-7,CASSFLTGETYEQYF,TGTGCCAGCAGCTTTTTGACAGGGGAAACCTACGAGCAGTACTTC
.,TRBV6-6,few,TRBJ1-6,CASDSLGSPLHF,TGTGCCAGTGACAGCCTCGGTTCACCCCTCCACTTT
.,TRBV10-3,.,TRBJ2-3,CAIRVFGTPDTQYF,TGTGCCATCAGGGTTTTCGGGACCCCTGATACGCAGTATTTT
TRBD2,TRBV12-5,.,TRBJ2-1,CASGSPGGGPSIEQFF,TGTGCTAGTGGTTCCCCGGGCGGGGGGCCGTCGATTGAGCAGTTCTTC
.,TRBV20-1,.,TRBJ2-5,CSAGQETQYF,TGCAGTGCTGGACAAGAGACCCAGTACTTC
.,TRBV4-3,.,TRBJ1-3,CASSPNVGNTIYF,TGCGCCAGCAGCCCGAATGTCGGAAACACCATATATTTT
TRBD2,TRBV10-2,.,TRBJ2-1,CASSESTGGLDEQFF,TGCGCCAGCAGTGAGTCGACGGGGGGGCTGGATGAGCAGTTCTTC
TRBD2,TRBV9,once,TRBJ2-3,CASSVGSGGQDTQYF,TGTGCCAGCAGCGTTGGGAGCGGGGGGCAAGATACGCAGTATTTT
.,TRBV3-1/TRBV3-2,.,TRBJ1-3,CASSPGSHSGNTIYF,TGTGCCAGCAGTCCGGGGTCTCACTCTGGAAACACCATATATTTT
TRBD1,TRBV7-9,.,TRBJ1-2,CASSFGTGVSYGYTF,TGTGCCAGCAGCTTTGGGACAGGGGTCAGCTATGGCTACACCTTC
TRBD1,TRBV6-5,.,TRBJ2-7,CASSGQGKAYEQYF,TGTGCCAGCAGCGGACAGGGGAAGGCCTACGAGCAGTACTTC
.,TRBV6-5,.,TRBJ1-1,CASSISYNTEAFF,TGTGCCAGCAGTATCAGTTATAACACTGAAGCTTTCTTT
.,TRBV19,.,TRBJ1-2,CASSIGRGYGYTF,TGTGCCAGTAGTATTGGTAGGGGGTATGGCTACACCTTC
.,TRBV6-1,.,TRBJ2-3,CASSEISTRRDTQYF,TGTGCCAGCAGTGAAATCAGTACTAGAAGGGATACGCAGTATTTT
.,TRBV12-5,.,TRBJ1-5,CASGLYSNQPQHF,TGTGCTAGTGGCCTTTATAGCAATCAGCCCCAGCATTTT